Described below is a single T cell receptor (beta chain) sequence and its context. Antigen unknown. The data were obtained in a study of cytomegalovirus exposure and HLA in healthy donors. Turning to the study itself: There were fewer than 130 million unique TCR beta sequences, drawn from about 179 million T cells, in an earlier analysis.

Overall study results and limits: Association with HLA alleles at 0.05 false discovery rate was found for roughly 17,000 TCR beta sequences in a later analysis.

60 Vbeta and 13 Jbeta primers were used in PCR. Some clones are missing from TCRdb's copy, which holds only in-frame ones; the method was immunoSEQ multiplex PCR. The data hold 100,000 to 150,000 clones, with roughly 75% observed a single time. The V gene's germline CDR1 is LNHNV and CDR2 YYDKDF (reference sequence). The CDR3 runs 17 residues. The junction had 6 bases not matched to a gene; V was cut back by 0 bases and J by 1 base. The sequencing input was PBMCs. This chain links TRBV15 with TRBJ1-5, with 7 bases that match TRBD1. The receptor comes from a man aged 25 to 40 in good health and CMV-seropositive. For the CDR3, the DNA is TGTGCCACCAGCAGAGAAGCACAGGGGTCCAGCAATCAGCCCCAGCATTTT. Translated: CATSREAQGSSNQPQHF. The entire variable domain, with the rest obtained from reference TRBV15 and TRBJ1-5, is as follows: DAMVIQNPRYQVTQFGKPVTLSCSQTLNHNVMYWYQQKSSQAPKLLFHYYDKDFNNEADTPDNFQSRRPNTSFCFLDIRSPGLGDTAMYLCATSREAQGSSNQPQHFGDGTRLSIL.